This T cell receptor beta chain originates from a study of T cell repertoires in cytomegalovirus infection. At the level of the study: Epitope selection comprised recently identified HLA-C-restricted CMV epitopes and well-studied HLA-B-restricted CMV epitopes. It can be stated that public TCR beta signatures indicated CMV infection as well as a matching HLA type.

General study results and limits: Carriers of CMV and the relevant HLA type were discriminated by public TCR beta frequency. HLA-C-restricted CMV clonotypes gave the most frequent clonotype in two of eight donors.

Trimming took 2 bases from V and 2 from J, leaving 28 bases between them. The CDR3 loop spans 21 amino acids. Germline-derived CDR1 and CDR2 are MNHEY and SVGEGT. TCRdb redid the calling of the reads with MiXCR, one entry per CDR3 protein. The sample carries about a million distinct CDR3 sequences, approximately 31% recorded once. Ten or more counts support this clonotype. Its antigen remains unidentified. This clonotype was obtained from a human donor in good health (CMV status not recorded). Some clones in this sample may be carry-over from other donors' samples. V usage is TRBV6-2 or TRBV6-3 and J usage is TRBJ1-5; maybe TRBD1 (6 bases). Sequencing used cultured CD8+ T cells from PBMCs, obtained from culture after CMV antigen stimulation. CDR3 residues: CASSYPAGVAGSNMGNQPQHF. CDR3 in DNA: TGTGCCAGCAGTTACCCGGCAGGGGTCGCTGGAAGTAATATGGGCAATCAGCCCCAGCATTTT.